These 3 T cell receptor beta chains were all obtained from the same sample, sequenced in a study of Ad26.COV2.S vaccination and SARS-CoV-2 variants. The treatment: around 19 received Ad26.COV2.S at low or high dose, single or two shots; about 5 received placebo; per-sample allocation not given. All samples were drawn on day 63, counting from the first vaccine or placebo injection. Profiling relied on immunoSEQ multiplex PCR, and the TCRdb table lists in-frame clones only, not all of them. The repertoire holds about 500,000 clones, with roughly nine tenths as singletons. The sample consisted of peripheral blood, taken in a trial of Ad26.COV2.S vaccine versus placebo. The receptors were gathered from a person between 18 and 59 years old who received the Ad26.COV2.S COVID-19 vaccine or a placebo.

V is TRBV3-1 (or the pseudogene TRBV3-2) and J is TRBJ1-2; 8 bases fit TRBD1. The CDR3 has 12 residues. Per germline, CDR1 LGHDT and CDR2 YNNKEL (reference sequence). J lost 8 bases, V lost 4 bases, and 3 bases had no gene match. Here the CDR3 DNA reads TGTGCCAGCAGCCGGCAGGGGGCCGGCTACACCTTC. The encoded protein is CASSRQGAGYTF.

V is TRBV29-1 and J is TRBJ1-2; 7 bases agree with TRBD1. V shed 5 bases, J shed 1 base, and the junction held 4 bases outside the gene matches. The CDR3 runs 13 residues. Germline V gene sequence: CDR1 SQVTM, CDR2 ANQGSEA. In nucleotides, the CDR3 is TGCAGCGTTACCGACAGGGTTAACTATGGCTACACCTTC. It translates to CSVTDRVNYGYTF.

The J gene is TRBJ2-5, the V gene TRBV4-2, with 10 bases identical to TRBD2. Germline CDR1 is LGHNA and CDR2 is YNFKEQ. V was pared by 5 bases and J by 2 bases, with 2 bases of the junction left unmatched. CDR3 length: 14 amino acids. CDR3 region: CASSTAGGQETQYF. In nucleotides, the CDR3 is TGTGCCAGCAGCACAGCGGGAGGGCAAGAGACCCAGTACTTC.